This is a list of T cell receptor beta chains from one sample in a study of cytotoxic CD8 clonotypes in ibrutinib-treated CLL. Only in-frame clones appear in the TCRdb table, and some are missing; sequencing was by immunoSEQ multiplex PCR. Here the sample spans roughly 58,000 clones, approximately 50% being singletons. Sample: PBMCs, taken at disease progression, from a patient treated with ibrutinib. Every receptor here comes from a human donor with chronic lymphocytic leukemia. Both conserved end residues are part of each CDR3. Each record gives: V gene, J gene, clone size, D gene, CDR3 protein, CDR3 DNA. The D gene is left open where the match is weak. Size is stated for part of the rows, as once, few or many counts, or as a class when the clone is expanded.

>TRBV5-1|TRBJ2-2|.|.
CASSLEPAGPGELFF
TGCGCCAGCAGCTTGGAGCCCGCGGGACCCGGGGAGCTGTTTTTT
>TRBV5-1|TRBJ2-7|.|TRBD2
CASSLPLATSYEQYF
TGCGCCAGCAGCTTACCACTAGCGACCTCCTACGAGCAGTACTTC
>TRBV5-1|TRBJ2-7|.|.
CASSLEPAYEQYF
TGCGCCAGCAGCTTGGAACCCGCCTACGAGCAGTACTTC
>TRBV7-9|TRBJ1-2|once|TRBD1
CASSFRQGGDGYTF
TGTGCCAGCAGCTTTCGACAGGGCGGGGATGGCTACACCTTC
>TRBV7-6|TRBJ2-2|.|.
CASSQITGNTGELFF
TGTGCCAGCAGCCAAATTACAGGGAACACCGGGGAGCTGTTTTTT
>TRBV6-5|TRBJ1-4|.|.
CASSPDDEKLFF
TGTGCCAGCAGCCCCGACGACGAAAAACTGTTTTTT
>TRBV6-5|TRBJ1-3|few|.
CASVGRGYSGNTIYF
TGTGCCAGCGTTGGCAGGGGTTACTCTGGAAACACCATATATTTT
>TRBV5-1|TRBJ2-3|once|TRBD2
CASASHPSGGASDTQYF
TGCGCCAGCGCCAGCCACCCGAGCGGGGGGGCCTCAGATACGCAGTATTTT
>TRBV10-3|TRBJ2-2|few|.
CAISEVHANTGELFF
TGTGCCATCAGTGAGGTCCACGCGAACACCGGGGAGCTGTTTTTT
>TRBV19|TRBJ2-7|.|.
CASSKVGQRYEQYF
TGTGCCAGTAGTAAAGTGGGACAAAGATACGAGCAGTACTTC
>TRBV19|TRBJ1-1|.|.
CASSQLEGNTEAFF
TGTGCCAGTAGTCAGCTGGAGGGGAACACTGAAGCTTTCTTT
>TRBV7-8|TRBJ2-3|.|TRBD1
CASSRDSFTDTQYF
TGTGCCAGCAGCCGGGACAGCTTCACAGATACGCAGTATTTT
>TRBV11-2|TRBJ1-2|.|.
CASSLEAGGSLGSNYGYTF
TGTGCCAGCAGCTTAGAGGCGGGCGGTTCTCTGGGGTCCAACTATGGCTACACCTTC
>TRBV28|TRBJ2-7|.|.
CASSAGGSLSEQYF
TGTGCCAGCAGTGCCGGGGGCAGCTTAAGCGAGCAGTACTTC
>TRBV6-5|TRBJ2-2|.|.
CASSYSPNTGELFF
TGTGCCAGCAGTTACTCCCCGAACACCGGGGAGCTGTTTTTT
>TRBV9|TRBJ1-2|.|.
CASFSGWGGNYGYTF
TGTGCCAGTTTCTCTGGTTGGGGTGGCAACTATGGCTACACCTTC
>TRBV30|TRBJ2-7|few|TRBD1
CAWGRQGWEQYF
TGTGCCTGGGGACGACAGGGGTGGGAGCAGTACTTC
>TRBV27|TRBJ1-2|few|TRBD1
CASGTGRGYTF
TGTGCCAGTGGGACAGGGAGGGGCTACACCTTC
>TRBV7-6|TRBJ1-6|few|.
CASSFWGGNSPLHF
TGTGCCAGCAGCTTTTGGGGTGGAAATTCACCCCTCCACTTT
>TRBV30|TRBJ2-5|.|TRBD1
CAWNRGGGQETQYF
TGTGCCTGGAACAGGGGTGGCGGTCAAGAGACCCAGTACTTC
>TRBV29-1|TRBJ1-1|once|TRBD1
CSLVRTGGNTEAFF
TGCAGCTTGGTCCGGACAGGGGGGAACACTGAAGCTTTCTTT
>TRBV7-2|TRBJ2-5|.|.
CASKSSGAHETQYF
TGTGCCAGCAAGTCCTCGGGGGCTCATGAGACCCAGTACTTC
>TRBV28|TRBJ2-2|few|.
CATGQPNTGELFF
TGTGCCACGGGACAACCGAACACCGGGGAGCTGTTTTTT